This T cell receptor (beta chain) stems from a study of monozygotic twins with inflammatory bowel disease. Study-level findings and limits: Against healthy co-twins, IBD patients had lower TCRbeta diversity (measured by inverse Simpson).

A remark on this clonotype: Its antigen is undetermined.

The CDR3 has 14 residues. Germline V CDR1 and CDR2: SGHTA, FQGNSA. cDNA was produced in eight separate reactions per sample. UMIs containing a 6-nucleotide sample barcode were added via template switching. With the 5' RACE reads reprocessed, TCRdb shows one record per CDR3 protein and no DNA. Its table lists 310,000 or so distinct CDR3 sequences. The chain has TRBV7-2 and TRBJ1-1; absent DNA, TCRdb's TRBD1 call cannot be checked. The TCR sequence derives from a human donor with ulcerative colitis or Crohn's disease, or a healthy co-twin of an affected twin (not recorded which). The material sequenced was blood. The CDR3 reads CASSTPRTGTEAFF. The entire variable domain, with the rest obtained from reference TRBV7-2 and TRBJ1-1, is as follows: GAGVSQSPSNKVTEKGKDVELRCDPISGHTALYWYRQSLGQGLEFLIYFQGNSAPDKSGLPSDRFSAERTGGSVSTLTIQRTQQEDSAVYLCASSTPRTGTEAFFGQGTRLTVV.